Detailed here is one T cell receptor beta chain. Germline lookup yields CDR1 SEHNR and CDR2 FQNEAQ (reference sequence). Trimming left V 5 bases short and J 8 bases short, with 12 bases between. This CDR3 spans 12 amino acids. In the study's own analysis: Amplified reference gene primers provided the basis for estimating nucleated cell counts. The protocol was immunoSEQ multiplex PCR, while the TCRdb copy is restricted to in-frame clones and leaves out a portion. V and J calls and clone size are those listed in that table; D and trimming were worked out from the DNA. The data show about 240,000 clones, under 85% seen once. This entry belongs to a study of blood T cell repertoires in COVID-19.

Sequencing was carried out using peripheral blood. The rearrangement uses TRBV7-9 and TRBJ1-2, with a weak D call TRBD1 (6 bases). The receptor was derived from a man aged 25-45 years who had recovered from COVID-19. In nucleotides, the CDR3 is TGTGCCAGCAGCCCCGAGGGGGTAGGCTACACCTTC. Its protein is CASSPEGVGYTF.